The T cell receptor beta chain described here comes from a study of T cells in Graves' hyperthyroidism and ophthalmopathy. Study context: Upon initial diagnosis and before any treatment, peripheral blood was collected.

Graves' hyperthyroidism was deemed stable given no ophthalmopathy progression within 18 months. The CDR3 loop spans 15 amino acids. With 0 bases removed from V and 7 bases from J, the gap between germline ends came to 13 bases. The V gene's germline CDR1 is SGHNT and CDR2 YENEEA. General observations from the study: Ophthalmopathy, which appeared later, was predicted by the model a median about 6.8 months before onset. Stable hyperthyroidism and ophthalmopathy were separated using 13 V-J signatures.

TCR beta CDR3 region amplification was performed from RNA transcripts. First-round RT-PCR with HTBI primers amplified the TCR CDR3 region. TCRdb reprocessed the multiplex PCR reads via MiXCR and lists one record per CDR3 protein. The table shows 300,000 to 450,000 distinct CDR3 sequences, with roughly 25% occurring only once. Regarding this clonotype: Its specificity is not known.

V is TRBV11-3 and J is TRBJ2-1, with D perhaps matching TRBD2 (5 bases). Sequencing was carried out using blood. The receptor was isolated from a man aged 45-65 years with Graves' hyperthyroidism. The CDR3 DNA follows: TGTGCCAGCAGCTTAGATCTGGTAGCGAGGAATGAGCAGTTCTTC. Amino acid sequence: CASSLDLVARNEQFF.